These 19 T cell receptor beta chains came from one sample sequenced in a study of early T cells in non-severe SARS-CoV-2 infection. TCRdb re-derived calls from the 5' RACE reads in MiXCR, one entry per CDR3 protein. The data hold 20,000 to 25,000 distinct CDR3 sequences, with less than 7.5% observed a single time. Sample: whole blood, taken at baseline. The receptors derive from an adult who was a healthcare worker with PCR-confirmed SARS-CoV-2 infection or an uninfected control (not recorded which).

In this sample, this clonotype turned up many times. The V call is TRBV24-1, the J call TRBJ1-1, with D unresolved. Between the trimmed V and J ends, which lost 1 base and 8 bases, there was a span of 4 bases. The V gene's germline CDR1 is KGHDR and CDR2 SFDVKD. This CDR3 is built from 11 residues. The CDR3 DNA is TGTGCCACCAGTGATTTCGGCGAAGCTTTCTTT. Translation: CATSDFGEAFF.

This clonotype was observed at least ten times. This chain's CDR3 is CASSQHRTDTQYF. In nucleotides, the CDR3 is TGTGCCAGCAGCCAGCACCGCACAGATACGCAGTATTTT. The chain links TRBV2 to TRBJ2-3; D is unclear. The CDR3 extends over 13 amino acids. The germline V gene encodes CDR1 SNHLY and CDR2 FYNNEI. Trimming removed 6 bases from V and 1 base from J, with 8 bases in between.

This clonotype is labeled medium-sized. This chain joins TRBV6-2 or TRBV6-3 and TRBJ1-5, with TRBD1 as a possible D gene (6 bases). V was pared by 2 bases and J by 4 bases, with 12 bases between. CDR3 length: 15 residues. Germline CDR1 and CDR2: MNHEY and SVGEGT. The CDR3 bases are TGTGCCAGCAGTTACGACAGGATGATTAATCAGCCCCAGCATTTT. Its protein product is CASSYDRMINQPQHF.

The gene calls are TRBV7-9 and TRBJ1-2; D might be TRBD1 (5 bases). The CDR3 length is 14 residues. The V gene lost 5 bases and the J gene lost 1 base, with 11 bases spanning the gap. Germline V gene lookup returns CDR1 SEHNR and CDR2 FQNEAQ (reference sequence). CDR3: CASSPDSINYGYTF. The CDR3 DNA reads as TGTGCCAGCAGCCCTGACAGCATTAACTATGGCTACACCTTC.

There are many counts of this clonotype. The rearrangement uses TRBV10-3 and TRBJ1-1; D perhaps matches TRBD1 (6 bases). Germline loops: CDR1 ENHRY, CDR2 SYGVKD. V lost 3 bases to trimming and J lost 1 base, with 15 bases between them. There are 16 residues in the CDR3. CDR3 nucleotide sequence: TGTGCCATCAGTGAATTAGAACAGGGATCGAACACTGAAGCTTTCTTT. It codes for CAISELEQGSNTEAFF.

The rearrangement links TRBV7-9 to TRBJ2-1; no reliable D call. V shed 5 bases and J shed 2 bases, with 10 bases lying between them. Per the germline V gene, CDR1 is SEHNR and CDR2 is FQNEAQ (reference sequence). The CDR3 is 14 residues long. DNA for the CDR3: TGTGCCAGCAGCCCGGTCCAAACCTACAATGAGCAGTTCTTC. Translation: CASSPVQTYNEQFF. The full variable domain, its missing parts supplied by reference TRBV7-9 and TRBJ2-1, is DTGVSQNPRHKITKRGQNVTFRCDPISEHNRLYWYRQTLGQGPEFLTYFQNEAQLEKSRLLSDRFSAERPKGSFSTLEIQRTEQGDSAMYLCASSPVQTYNEQFFGPGTRLTVL.

This clonotype was seen repeatedly, ten times or more. The rearrangement joins TRBV6-5 to TRBJ2-1; tentative D call: TRBD2 (5 bases). This CDR3 has 12 amino acids. The V gene lost 11 bases and the J gene lost 9 bases, with 17 bases spanning the gap. The germline V gene encodes CDR1 MNHEY and CDR2 SVGAGI. The CDR3 loop is CAARGMVGEQFF. The CDR3 DNA reads TGTGCCGCCAGAGGGATGGTGGGTGAGCAGTTCTTC.

This clonotype occurred a few times. The V gene is TRBV20-1, the J gene TRBJ1-6; 8 bases fit TRBD1. V gave up 2 bases and J gave up 10 bases; unmatched junction bases: 7. CDR3 length equals 14 residues. Germline values: CDR1 DFQATT, CDR2 SNEGSKA (reference sequence). The CDR3 loop is CSARQTGVESPLHF. The CDR3 DNA is TGCAGTGCTAGACAGACAGGGGTTGAATCACCCCTCCACTTT.

This clonotype was recorded at least ten times. This chain connects TRBV7-8 to TRBJ2-1, with D perhaps matching TRBD2 (6 bases). The CDR3 consists of 15 residues. V was shortened by 6 bases and J by 0 bases, with 12 bases between the two germline ends. Germline V gives CDR1 SGHVS, CDR2 FQNEAQ. The CDR3 protein is CASRSRDFSYNEQFF. Written as DNA, the CDR3 is TGTGCCAGCAGGTCCCGGGACTTCTCCTACAATGAGCAGTTCTTC.

This clonotype was picked up many times. The rearrangement joins TRBV5-4 to TRBJ2-1; 10 bases fit TRBD2. With 0 bases clipped from V and 5 bases from J, the junction kept 2 bases outside the gene matches. The CDR3 is 15 residues long. Looked up from germline, CDR1 is SGHNT and CDR2 is YYREEE (reference sequence). The CDR3 nucleotides are TGTGCCAGCAGCTTGGGGCTAGCGGGGGACAATGAGCAGTTCTTC. Protein sequence: CASSLGLAGDNEQFF.

This clonotype was counted many times. V gene TRBV5-1 combines with J gene TRBJ2-7; 8 positions agree with TRBD1. The V and J ends lost 0 bases and 5 bases, in that order; junction bases with no gene match: 7. CDR1 and CDR2 (germline): SGHRS, YFSETQ. The CDR3 totals 15 residues. The CDR3 is CASSLDTQGANEQYF. CDR3 DNA: TGCGCCAGCAGCTTGGACACGCAGGGGGCCAACGAGCAGTACTTC. Complete variable domain (other parts from reference TRBV5-1 and TRBJ2-7): KAGVTQTPRYLIKTRGQQVTLSCSPISGHRSVSWYQQTPGQGLQFLFEYFSETQRNKGNFPGRFSGRQFSNSRSEMNVSTLELGDSALYLCASSLDTQGANEQYFGPGTRLTVT.

This clonotype has more than one count but fewer than ten. V gene TRBV9 combines with J gene TRBJ1-2; 7 nucleotides match TRBD1. The CDR3 extends over 17 amino acids. V gave up 3 bases and J gave up 1 base; unmatched junction bases: 12. Germline CDR1 is SGDLS and CDR2 is YYNGEE. The CDR3 DNA is TGTGCCAGCAGCGAAACACAGGGGCCTTCTCTTAACTATGGCTACACCTTC. Amino acids: CASSETQGPSLNYGYTF.

This clonotype occurred many times. The chain uses TRBV7-8 and TRBJ1-3, with D perhaps matching TRBD1 (5 bases). Trimming stripped 5 bases from V and 0 bases from J, with 11 bases between. The CDR3 runs to 15 residues. CDR1 is SGHVS, CDR2 FQNEAQ, per germline. The CDR3 sequence is CASSLAGNSGNTIYF. The DNA of the CDR3 is TGTGCCAGCAGCCTCGCAGGGAACTCTGGAAACACCATATATTTT. Complete variable domain (other parts from reference TRBV7-8 and TRBJ1-3): GAGVSQSPRYKVAKRGQDVALRCDPISGHVSLFWYQQALGQGPEFLTYFQNEAQLDKSGLPSDRFFAERPEGSVSTLKIQRTQQEDSAVYLCASSLAGNSGNTIYFGEGSWLTVV.

Many counts were recorded for this clonotype. The chain employs TRBV5-1 and TRBJ2-5; D is unclear. Germline V gene lookup returns CDR1 SGHRS and CDR2 YFSETQ. The CDR3 sequence is 14 residues long. The V gene lost 5 bases and the J gene lost 1 base, with 12 bases spanning the gap. For the CDR3, the DNA is TGCGCCAGCAGTCGCGAGAGGAGCCAAGAGACCCAGTACTTC. Its translation is CASSRERSQETQYF.

The V gene is TRBV5-4, the J gene TRBJ2-5; 7 bases agree with TRBD1. V lost 0 bases to trimming and J lost 3 bases; unmatched junction nucleotides: 11. The CDR3 has 17 amino acids. Germline values: CDR1 SGHNT, CDR2 YYREEE (reference sequence). The CDR3 DNA reads TGTGCCAGCAGCTTGGCCCTGACAGGGTTCGGCAAAGAGACCCAGTACTTC. Translation gives CASSLALTGFGKETQYF.

This clonotype was counted ten times or more. V is TRBV12-3 or TRBV12-4 and J is TRBJ2-7; the D is unclear. The CDR3 sequence is 12 residues long. The V gene lost 5 bases and the J gene lost 3 bases, with 8 bases spanning the gap. The CDR3 spells CASSLTGYEQYF. Here the CDR3 DNA reads TGTGCCAGCAGTCTGACGGGCTACGAGCAGTACTTC.

This chain connects TRBV18 to TRBJ1-5; D gene uncertain. Germline V lookup: CDR1 KGHSH, CDR2 LQKENI. Trimming took off 6 bases at V and 9 bases at J, with 18 bases between the two ends. The CDR3 contains 14 residues. Written as DNA, the CDR3 is TGTGCCAGCTCCTCAGGCACAGCCTATCGGCCCCAGCATTTT. It is translated as CASSSGTAYRPQHF.

This clonotype is classed as medium-sized. The chain is built from TRBV7-3 and TRBJ1-1; possibly TRBD1 for D (5 bases). V lost 4 bases and J lost 1, with 7 bases in between. From germline, CDR1 is SGHTA and CDR2 FQGTGA. This CDR3 has 13 residues. This CDR3 is CASSWGQNTEAFF. CDR3 nucleotides: TGTGCCAGCAGCTGGGGCCAGAACACTGAAGCTTTCTTT.

About this clonotype itself: It may be a read error: a sequence one base away is much more abundant. The CDR3 DNA follows: TGTGCCAGTAACAGGGGGCTAGTTTTCTTT. Encoded protein: CASNRGLVFF. The chain is built from TRBV2 and TRBJ1-1; 9 bases match TRBD1. The CDR3 has 10 residues. V dropped 9 bases and J dropped 13; count of bases not matched to a gene: 6. Germline CDR1 reads SNHLY; CDR2 reads FYNNEI. The full variable domain, completed using reference TRBV2 and TRBJ1-1, is EPEVTQTPSHQVTQMGQEVILRCVPISNHLYFYWYRQILGQKVEFLVSFYNNEISEKSEIFDDQFSVERPDGSNFTLKIRSTKLEDSAMYFCASNRGLVFFGQGTRLTVV.